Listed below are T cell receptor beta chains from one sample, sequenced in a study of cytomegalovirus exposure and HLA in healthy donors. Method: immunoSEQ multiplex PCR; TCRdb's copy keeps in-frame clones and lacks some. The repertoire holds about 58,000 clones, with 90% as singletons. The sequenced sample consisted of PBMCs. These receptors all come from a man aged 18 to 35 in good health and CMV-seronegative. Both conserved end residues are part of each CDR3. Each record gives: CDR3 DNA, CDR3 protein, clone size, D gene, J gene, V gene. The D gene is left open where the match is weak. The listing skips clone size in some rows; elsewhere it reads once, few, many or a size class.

DNA: TGTGCCAGCAGCGTAGTTGGACTAGCGGTTAATGAGCAGTTCTTC
CDR3: CASSVVGLAVNEQFF
size: NA
D: TRBD2
J: TRBJ2-1
V: TRBV9

DNA: TGCGCCAGCAGCTTGGCAGGGGGCAATCAGCCCCAGCATTTT
CDR3: CASSLAGGNQPQHF
size: NA
D: NA
J: TRBJ1-5
V: TRBV5-1

DNA: TGTGCCAGCAGTCCCGTAGCGGGAACCCCCTACGAGCAGTACTTC
CDR3: CASSPVAGTPYEQYF
size: NA
D: TRBD2
J: TRBJ2-7
V: TRBV6-6

DNA: TGTGCCAGCAGCTTACTTCCTGGGACTAGCGGCTACAATGAGCAGTTCTTC
CDR3: CASSLLPGTSGYNEQFF
size: NA
D: TRBD2
J: TRBJ2-1
V: TRBV5-6

DNA: TGTGCCAGCAGCGACCATGGCGGCCCATACAATGAGCAGTTCTTC
CDR3: CASSDHGGPYNEQFF
size: NA
D: NA
J: TRBJ2-1
V: TRBV7-6

DNA: TGTGCCAGCAGTGAAGGGCCGACAGGGGAGAGCACAGATACGCAGTATTTT
CDR3: CASSEGPTGESTDTQYF
size: NA
D: TRBD1
J: TRBJ2-3
V: TRBV2

DNA: TGTGCCAGCAGCCCTAGCTTACGGGAGGCGGGAAATGAGCAGTTCTTC
CDR3: CASSPSLREAGNEQFF
size: NA
D: TRBD2
J: TRBJ2-1
V: TRBV7-9

DNA: TGTGCCAGCAGCGCGGTACAGGGGGCGCAGGCTGAAGCTTTCTTT
CDR3: CASSAVQGAQAEAFF
size: NA
D: TRBD1
J: TRBJ1-1
V: TRBV9

DNA: TGTGCCAGCAGTTACGCAGCGGGCGGAGATACGCAGTATTTT
CDR3: CASSYAAGGDTQYF
size: NA
D: NA
J: TRBJ2-3
V: TRBV6-5

DNA: TGTGCCAGCAGCCCTCTGCGGGAGAAAGATACGCAGTATTTT
CDR3: CASSPLREKDTQYF
size: NA
D: TRBD2
J: TRBJ2-3
V: TRBV6-1

DNA: TGTGCCAGTAGACCCGGGACAGGGGGAGGTTATGAAGCTTTCTTT
CDR3: CASRPGTGGGYEAFF
size: NA
D: TRBD1
J: TRBJ1-1
V: TRBV19

DNA: TGTGCCAGCAGTTTCAGTGATCGAGAGACCCAGTACTTC
CDR3: CASSFSDRETQYF
size: NA
D: NA
J: TRBJ2-5
V: TRBV28

DNA: TGTGCCAGCAGAGCCGGGACTAGCACAGATACGCAGTATTTT
CDR3: CASRAGTSTDTQYF
size: NA
D: NA
J: TRBJ2-3
V: TRBV2

DNA: TGTGCCAGCAGTGTAATTGCGGGAGGGCCCGTAGAGACCCAGTACTTC
CDR3: CASSVIAGGPVETQYF
size: once
D: TRBD2
J: TRBJ2-5
V: TRBV6-1

DNA: TGTGCCAGTAGTATTGACAGGAGCCAAGAGACCCAGTACTTC
CDR3: CASSIDRSQETQYF
size: NA
D: NA
J: TRBJ2-5
V: TRBV19

DNA: TGTGCCAGCACTCCGGCAGGGACAACTAATGAAAAACTGTTTTTT
CDR3: CASTPAGTTNEKLFF
size: NA
D: NA
J: TRBJ1-4
V: TRBV5-5

DNA: TGTGCCAGCAGCTTAAGCCATAGCGGGTTGTCCTACAATGAGCAGTTCTTC
CDR3: CASSLSHSGLSYNEQFF
size: NA
D: TRBD2
J: TRBJ2-1
V: TRBV7-9

DNA: TGTGCCAGCAGCTCAATGACAGGGGACCACGAGCAGTACTTC
CDR3: CASSSMTGDHEQYF
size: NA
D: TRBD1
J: TRBJ2-7
V: TRBV7-8

DNA: TGCAGCGTTGAGGACTGGATGGGCTATGGCTACACCTTC
CDR3: CSVEDWMGYGYTF
size: NA
D: NA
J: TRBJ1-2
V: TRBV29-1

DNA: TGTGCCAGCAGCTTCGGTAGCAGCTACAATGAGCAGTTCTTC
CDR3: CASSFGSSYNEQFF
size: once
D: NA
J: TRBJ2-1
V: TRBV11-3

DNA: TGTGCCAGCTCACCACGACAGGGGGGGGAGCAGTACTTC
CDR3: CASSPRQGGEQYF
size: NA
D: TRBD1
J: TRBJ2-7
V: TRBV18

DNA: TGCGCCAGCAGCTTGGCCACTAGCGGGAACACCGGGGAGCTGTTTTTT
CDR3: CASSLATSGNTGELFF
size: NA
D: TRBD2
J: TRBJ2-2
V: TRBV5-1

DNA: TGTGCCATCGACGGGACAGCACGTGGCGAGCAGTACTTC
CDR3: CAIDGTARGEQYF
size: NA
D: TRBD1
J: TRBJ2-7
V: TRBV10-3

DNA: TGTGCCAGCAGCTCGGCCGGGTGGGATACGCAGTATTTT
CDR3: CASSSAGWDTQYF
size: NA
D: NA
J: TRBJ2-3
V: TRBV7-9

DNA: TGTGCCAGCAGGGGACTAGCGGTGCAAGAGACCCAGTACTTC
CDR3: CASRGLAVQETQYF
size: NA
D: TRBD2
J: TRBJ2-5
V: TRBV28

DNA: TGTGCCAGCGAAGGACAGGAGACAGATACGCAGTATTTT
CDR3: CASEGQETDTQYF
size: NA
D: TRBD1
J: TRBJ2-3
V: TRBV2

DNA: TGTGCCAGCAGCTTACAGAGGGCTGAAACAGATACGCAGTATTTT
CDR3: CASSLQRAETDTQYF
size: NA
D: NA
J: TRBJ2-3
V: TRBV7-2

DNA: TGTGCCAGCAGCTTAGATCTAGCGGGTCGTGCTGAGCAGTTCTTC
CDR3: CASSLDLAGRAEQFF
size: NA
D: TRBD2
J: TRBJ2-1
V: TRBV11-2

DNA: TGTGCCAGCAGCCGACTAGTTCGCGAGCAGTACTTC
CDR3: CASSRLVREQYF
size: NA
D: NA
J: TRBJ2-7
V: TRBV7-8

DNA: TGTGCCAGCAGCCCGTGTGGGACTAGATTCGACGAGCAGTACTTC
CDR3: CASSPCGTRFDEQYF
size: few
D: NA
J: TRBJ2-7
V: TRBV21-1

DNA: TGTGCCAGCACCTCCCGGGACAGGGGATACGAGCAGTACTTC
CDR3: CASTSRDRGYEQYF
size: once
D: TRBD1
J: TRBJ2-7
V: TRBV5-5

DNA: TGTGCTTCCTCTAGCGGCGAGTCCAATGAGCAGTTCTTC
CDR3: CASSSGESNEQFF
size: NA
D: TRBD2
J: TRBJ2-1
V: TRBV30

DNA: TGTGCCAGCTCCCTGGACAGGGCGTCCTCTGGAAACACCATATATTTT
CDR3: CASSLDRASSGNTIYF
size: NA
D: TRBD1
J: TRBJ1-3
V: TRBV18

DNA: TGTGCCAGCAGCTTAGCTAGGGGCAAAGGGAATACGCAGTATTTT
CDR3: CASSLARGKGNTQYF
size: NA
D: NA
J: TRBJ2-3
V: TRBV7-8

DNA: TGTGCCAGCAGCTTGGTATTCGGGACAGGGAATGGCTACACCTTC
CDR3: CASSLVFGTGNGYTF
size: NA
D: TRBD1
J: TRBJ1-2
V: TRBV5-5

DNA: TGTGCCAGCAGCGTAGGCCTAGCGGGAGCCGAGCAGTACTTC
CDR3: CASSVGLAGAEQYF
size: once
D: TRBD2
J: TRBJ2-7
V: TRBV9

DNA: TGTGCCAGCAGCCCCTCGGTCGGGGAGCTGTTTTTT
CDR3: CASSPSVGELFF
size: NA
D: NA
J: TRBJ2-2
V: TRBV11-2

DNA: TGTGCCATCATGGGTAGCCCAGATACGCAGTATTTT
CDR3: CAIMGSPDTQYF
size: NA
D: NA
J: TRBJ2-3
V: TRBV10-3

DNA: TGCGCCAGCAGCTTGACTAGCTCGACCACCGGGGAGCTGTTTTTT
CDR3: CASSLTSSTTGELFF
size: NA
D: NA
J: TRBJ2-2
V: TRBV5-1

DNA: TGCGCCAGCAGCTTGGGTGCGGGACCCCCGGGGAATGAGCAGTTCTTC
CDR3: CASSLGAGPPGNEQFF
size: NA
D: NA
J: TRBJ2-1
V: TRBV5-1